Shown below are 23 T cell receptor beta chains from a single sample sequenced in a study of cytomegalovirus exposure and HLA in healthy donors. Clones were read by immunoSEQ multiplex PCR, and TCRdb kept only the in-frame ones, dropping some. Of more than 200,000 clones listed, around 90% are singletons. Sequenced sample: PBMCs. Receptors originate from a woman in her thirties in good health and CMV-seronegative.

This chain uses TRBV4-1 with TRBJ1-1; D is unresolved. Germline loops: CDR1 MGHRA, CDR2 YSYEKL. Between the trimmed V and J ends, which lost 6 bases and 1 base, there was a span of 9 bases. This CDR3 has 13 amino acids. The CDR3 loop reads CASSLRQNTEAFF. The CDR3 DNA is TGCGCCAGCAGTCTGAGACAGAACACTGAAGCTTTCTTT.

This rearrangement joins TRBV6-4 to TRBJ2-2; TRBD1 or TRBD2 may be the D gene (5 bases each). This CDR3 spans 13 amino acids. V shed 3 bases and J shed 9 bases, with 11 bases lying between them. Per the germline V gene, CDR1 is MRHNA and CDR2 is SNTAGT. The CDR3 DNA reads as TGTGCCAGCAGTGAGGGGGTTTTCCGGGAGCTGTTTTTT. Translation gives CASSEGVFRELFF.

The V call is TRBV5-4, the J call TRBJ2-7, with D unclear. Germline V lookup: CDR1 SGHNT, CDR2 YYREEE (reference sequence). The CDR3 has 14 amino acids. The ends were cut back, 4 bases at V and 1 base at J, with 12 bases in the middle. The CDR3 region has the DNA TGTGCCAGCAGCGTAAGCTACAGTTCCTACGAGCAGTACTTC. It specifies CASSVSYSSYEQYF.

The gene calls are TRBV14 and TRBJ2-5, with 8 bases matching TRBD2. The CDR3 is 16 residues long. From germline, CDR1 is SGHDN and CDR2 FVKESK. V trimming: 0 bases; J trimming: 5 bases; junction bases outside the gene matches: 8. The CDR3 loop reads CASSQDRGLAFETQYF. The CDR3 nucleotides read TGTGCCAGCAGCCAAGATCGAGGACTAGCCTTCGAGACCCAGTACTTC.

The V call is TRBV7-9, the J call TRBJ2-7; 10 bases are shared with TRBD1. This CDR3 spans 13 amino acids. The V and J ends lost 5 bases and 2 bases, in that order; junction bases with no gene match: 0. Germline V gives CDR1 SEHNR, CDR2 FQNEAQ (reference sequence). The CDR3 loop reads CASSGTGAYEQYF. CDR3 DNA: TGTGCCAGCAGCGGGACAGGGGCCTACGAGCAGTACTTC.

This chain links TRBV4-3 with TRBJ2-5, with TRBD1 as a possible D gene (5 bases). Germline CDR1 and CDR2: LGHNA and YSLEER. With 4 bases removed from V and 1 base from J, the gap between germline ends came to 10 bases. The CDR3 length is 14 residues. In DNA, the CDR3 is TGCGCCAGCAGCCCTGACAGATCCCAAGAGACCCAGTACTTC. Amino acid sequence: CASSPDRSQETQYF.

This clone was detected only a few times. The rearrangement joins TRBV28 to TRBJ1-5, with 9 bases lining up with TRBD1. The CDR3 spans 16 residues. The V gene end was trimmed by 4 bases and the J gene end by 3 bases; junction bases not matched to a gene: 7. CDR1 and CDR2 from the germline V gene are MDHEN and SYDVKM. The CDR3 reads CASSSPRTGDNQPQHF. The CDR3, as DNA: TGTGCCAGCAGTTCCCCTCGGACAGGGGACAATCAGCCCCAGCATTTT.

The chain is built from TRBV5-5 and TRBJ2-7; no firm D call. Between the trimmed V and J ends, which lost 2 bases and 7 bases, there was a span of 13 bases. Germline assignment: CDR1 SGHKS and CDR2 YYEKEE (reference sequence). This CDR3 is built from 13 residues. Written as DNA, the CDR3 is TGTGCCAGCAGCTTTCCTTCCAGCCCGGAGCAGTACTTC. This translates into CASSFPSSPEQYF.

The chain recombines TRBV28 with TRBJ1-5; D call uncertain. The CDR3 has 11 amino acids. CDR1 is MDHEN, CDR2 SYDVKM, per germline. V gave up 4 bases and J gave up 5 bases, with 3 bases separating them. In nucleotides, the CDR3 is TGTGCCAGCAGTTGGGATCAGCCCCAGCATTTT. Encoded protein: CASSWDQPQHF.

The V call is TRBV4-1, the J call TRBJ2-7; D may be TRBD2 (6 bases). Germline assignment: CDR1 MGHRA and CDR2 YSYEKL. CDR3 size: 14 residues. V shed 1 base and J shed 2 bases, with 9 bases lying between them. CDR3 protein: CASSQAGSTYEQYF. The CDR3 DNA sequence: TGCGCCAGCAGCCAAGCCGGGAGTACCTACGAGCAGTACTTC.

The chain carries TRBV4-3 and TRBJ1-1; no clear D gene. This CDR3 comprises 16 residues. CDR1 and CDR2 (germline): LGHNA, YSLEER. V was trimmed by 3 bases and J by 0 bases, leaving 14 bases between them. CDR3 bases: TGCGCCAGCAGCCAGTCAATCGGCCGGATGAACACTGAAGCTTTCTTT. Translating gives CASSQSIGRMNTEAFF.

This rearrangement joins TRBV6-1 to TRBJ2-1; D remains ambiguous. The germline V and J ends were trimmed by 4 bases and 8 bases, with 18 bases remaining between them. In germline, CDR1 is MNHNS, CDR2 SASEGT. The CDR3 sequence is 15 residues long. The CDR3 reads CASSGLAVLYDEQFF. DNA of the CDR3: TGTGCCAGCAGTGGTCTCGCAGTCTTGTATGATGAGCAGTTCTTC.

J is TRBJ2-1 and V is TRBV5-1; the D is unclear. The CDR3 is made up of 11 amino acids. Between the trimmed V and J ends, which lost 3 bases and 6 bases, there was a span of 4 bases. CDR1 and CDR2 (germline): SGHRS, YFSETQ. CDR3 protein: CASSSSNEQFF. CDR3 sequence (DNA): TGCGCCAGCAGCTCGTCCAATGAGCAGTTCTTC.

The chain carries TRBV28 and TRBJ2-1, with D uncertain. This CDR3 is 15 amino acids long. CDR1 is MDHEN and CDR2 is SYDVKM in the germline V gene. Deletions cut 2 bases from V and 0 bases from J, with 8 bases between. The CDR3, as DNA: TGTGCCAGCAGTTTACAGAGTAGCTCCTACAATGAGCAGTTCTTC. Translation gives CASSLQSSSYNEQFF.

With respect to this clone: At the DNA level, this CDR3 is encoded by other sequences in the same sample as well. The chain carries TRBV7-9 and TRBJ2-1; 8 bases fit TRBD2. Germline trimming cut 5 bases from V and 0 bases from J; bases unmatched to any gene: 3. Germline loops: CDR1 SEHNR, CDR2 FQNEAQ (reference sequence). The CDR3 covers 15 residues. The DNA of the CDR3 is TGTGCCAGCAGCCCAAGCGGGAGCTCCTACAATGAGCAGTTCTTC. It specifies CASSPSGSSYNEQFF.

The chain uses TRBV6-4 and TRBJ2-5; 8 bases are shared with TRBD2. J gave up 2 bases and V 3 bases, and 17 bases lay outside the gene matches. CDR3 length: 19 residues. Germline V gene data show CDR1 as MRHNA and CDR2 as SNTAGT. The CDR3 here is CASSERGEGSGSLQETQYF. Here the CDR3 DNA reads TGTGCCAGCAGTGAGAGGGGCGAGGGGAGCGGGAGTTTGCAAGAGACCCAGTACTTC.

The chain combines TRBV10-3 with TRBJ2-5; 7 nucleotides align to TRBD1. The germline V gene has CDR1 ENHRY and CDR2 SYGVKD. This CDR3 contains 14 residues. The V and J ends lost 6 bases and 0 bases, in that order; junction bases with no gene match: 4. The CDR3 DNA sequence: TGTGCCATCAGCCCGACAGGGAACCAAGAGACCCAGTACTTC. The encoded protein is CAISPTGNQETQYF.

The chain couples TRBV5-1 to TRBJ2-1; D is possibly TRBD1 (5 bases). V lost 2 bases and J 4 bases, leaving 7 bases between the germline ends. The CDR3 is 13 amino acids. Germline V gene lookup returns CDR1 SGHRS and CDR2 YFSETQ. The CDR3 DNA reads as TGCGCCAGCAGCTTACAGGATTACAATGAGCAGTTCTTC. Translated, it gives CASSLQDYNEQFF.

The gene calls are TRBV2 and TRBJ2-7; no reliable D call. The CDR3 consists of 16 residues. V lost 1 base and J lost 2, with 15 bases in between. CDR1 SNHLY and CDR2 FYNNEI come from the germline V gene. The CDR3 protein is CASSEVLQTRTYEQYF. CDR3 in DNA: TGTGCCAGCAGTGAAGTGTTACAAACGAGGACCTACGAGCAGTACTTC.

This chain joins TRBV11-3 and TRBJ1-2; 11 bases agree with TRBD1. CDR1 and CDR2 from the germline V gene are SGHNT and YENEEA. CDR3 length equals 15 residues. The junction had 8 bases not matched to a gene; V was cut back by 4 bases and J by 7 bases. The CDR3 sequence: CASSSLGQGAGGYTF. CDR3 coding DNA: TGTGCCAGCAGCTCCCTCGGACAGGGGGCCGGTGGCTACACCTTC.

CDR3 in DNA: TGTGCCAGCAGCTTATTCTACGGAAAGTACAATGAGCAGTTCTTC. This gives the protein CASSLFYGKYNEQFF. The chain employs TRBV7-9 and TRBJ2-1; D gene ambiguous. Germline CDR1 and CDR2: SEHNR and FQNEAQ (reference sequence). The CDR3 is made up of 15 amino acids. Trimming cost V 2 bases and J 4 bases, with 12 bases left between them.

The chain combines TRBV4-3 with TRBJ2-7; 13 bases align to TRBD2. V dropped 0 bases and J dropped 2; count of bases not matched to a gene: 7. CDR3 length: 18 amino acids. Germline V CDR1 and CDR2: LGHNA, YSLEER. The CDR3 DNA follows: TGCGCCAGCAGCCAAGATATCGGGACTAGCGGGGCGACCTACGAGCAGTACTTC. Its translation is CASSQDIGTSGATYEQYF.

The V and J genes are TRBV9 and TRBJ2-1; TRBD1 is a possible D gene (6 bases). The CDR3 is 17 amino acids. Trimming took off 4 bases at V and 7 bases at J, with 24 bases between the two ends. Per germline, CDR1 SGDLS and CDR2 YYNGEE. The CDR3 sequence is CASSTPPTGLAINEQFF. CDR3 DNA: TGTGCCAGCAGCACCCCACCTACAGGGTTGGCAATAAATGAGCAGTTCTTC.